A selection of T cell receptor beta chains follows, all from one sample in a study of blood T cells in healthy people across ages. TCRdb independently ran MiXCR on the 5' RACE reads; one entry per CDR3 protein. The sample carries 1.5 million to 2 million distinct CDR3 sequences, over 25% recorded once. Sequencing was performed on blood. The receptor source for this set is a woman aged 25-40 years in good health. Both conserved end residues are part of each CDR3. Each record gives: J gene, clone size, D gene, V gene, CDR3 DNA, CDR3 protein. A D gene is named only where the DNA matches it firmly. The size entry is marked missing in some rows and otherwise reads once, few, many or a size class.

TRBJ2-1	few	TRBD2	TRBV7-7	TGTGCCAGTAGCTTAGCCCCACTAGCGGGAGGCAATGAGCAGTTCTTC	CASSLAPLAGGNEQFF
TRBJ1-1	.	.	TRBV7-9	TGTGCCAGCAGCTTAGAGTCGGTGAACACTGAAGCTTTCTTT	CASSLESVNTEAFF
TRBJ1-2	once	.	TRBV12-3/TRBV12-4	TGTGCCAGCAGTTTCCGGGCCTCGACGGTTCTTTTC	CASSFRASTVLF
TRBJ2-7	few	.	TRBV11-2	TGTGCCAGCAGTTATACAGACGGGACCTACGAGCAGTACTTC	CASSYTDGTYEQYF
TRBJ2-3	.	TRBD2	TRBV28	TGTGCCAGCAGTTCCCCCGCGGCGGGGGGGATCACAGATACGCAGTATTTT	CASSSPAAGGITDTQYF
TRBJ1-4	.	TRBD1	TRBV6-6	TGTGCCAGCAGTTACCCCGGGACAGAGAATGAAAAACTGTTTTTT	CASSYPGTENEKLFF
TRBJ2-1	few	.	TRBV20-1	TGCAGTGCCCAAATTTCCCAATACAATGAGCAGTTCTTC	CSAQISQYNEQFF
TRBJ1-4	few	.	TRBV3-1	TGTGCCAGCAGCCGCCGACAGCCAAATGAAAAACTGTTTTTT	CASSRRQPNEKLFF
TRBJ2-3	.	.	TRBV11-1	TGTGCCAGCAGCCCGCGGCCGGTAGGAGATACGCAGTATTTT	CASSPRPVGDTQYF
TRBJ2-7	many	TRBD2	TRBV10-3	TGTGCCATCAGTGAGGGGGCTAGCGGGAGGGCCCTTGTCTCCTACGAGCAGTACTTC	CAISEGASGRALVSYEQYF
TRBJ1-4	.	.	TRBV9	TGTGCCAGCAGCGTAGCTTTTGGAGGAGGTGAAAAACTGTTTTTT	CASSVAFGGGEKLFF
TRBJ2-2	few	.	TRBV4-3	TGCGCCAGCAGCCCTGGGACCAGCGGGCACACCGGGGAGCTGTTTTTT	CASSPGTSGHTGELFF
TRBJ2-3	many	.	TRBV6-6	TGTGCCAGCAGTATGACCAGGGATACGCAGTATTTT	CASSMTRDTQYF
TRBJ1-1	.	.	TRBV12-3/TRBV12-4	TGTGCCAGCAGTTTTTCAGCGAACGCTGAAGCTTTCTTT	CASSFSANAEAFF
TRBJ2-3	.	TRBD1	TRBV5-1	TGCGCCAGCAGCCCACAGGGGTTAGGAAGGACAGATACGCAGTATTTT	CASSPQGLGRTDTQYF
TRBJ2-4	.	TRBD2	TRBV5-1	TGCGCCAGCAGCCCCCCCCTTAGCGGGGGCCGAAATGAGCAGTACTTC	CASSPPLSGGRNEQYF
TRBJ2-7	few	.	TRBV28	TGTGCCAGCAGTTTGGGGTTTCCTACCTACGAGCAGTACTTC	CASSLGFPTYEQYF
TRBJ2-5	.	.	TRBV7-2	TGTGCCAGCAGCTGGCTCGGGGGGCACGAGACCCAGTACTTC	CASSWLGGHETQYF
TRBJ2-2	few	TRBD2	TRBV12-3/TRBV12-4	TGTGCCAGCAGTGAAACTAGCGGGAGGAACACCGGGGAGCTGTTTTTT	CASSETSGRNTGELFF
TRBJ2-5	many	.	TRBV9	TGTGCCAGCGCCCCGCTATCCCAAGAGACCCAGTACTTC	CASAPLSQETQYF
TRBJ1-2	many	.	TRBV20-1	TGCAGTGCAATAATCCCCCGCGACTATGGCTACACCTTC	CSAIIPRDYGYTF
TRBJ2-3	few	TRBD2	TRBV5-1	TGCGCCAGCAGCTTGGATAGCGGGGGGAGGACAGATACGCAGTATTTT	CASSLDSGGRTDTQYF
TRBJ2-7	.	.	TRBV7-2	TGTGCCAGCAGCTTGTCGGGGGCGGCTCCCTACGAGCAGTACTTC	CASSLSGAAPYEQYF
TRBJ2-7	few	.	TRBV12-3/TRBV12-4	TGTGCCAGCAGTAGGACAGTAACCGACGAGCAGTACTTC	CASSRTVTDEQYF
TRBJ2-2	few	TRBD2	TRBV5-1	TGCGCCAGCACCCTATCCGGGACTAGGTCCGAGGAGCTGTTTTTT	CASTLSGTRSEELFF